A selection of T cell receptor beta chains follows, all from one sample in a study of T cell repertoires in cytomegalovirus infection. TCRdb reanalysed the reads using MiXCR and keeps one entry per CDR3 protein. The table includes fewer than 650,000 distinct CDR3 sequences, under 45% detected once. No cognate antigen is known for these TCRs. The sequencing used cultured PBMCs, collected from culture after CMV antigen stimulation. The receptors were gathered from a human donor in good health (CMV status not recorded). Some clones in this sample may be carry-over from other donors' samples. Each CDR3 is given without its conserved first and last residue. Only some rows state a clone size, as once, few, many or a class for expanded clones.

CDR3aa: ASSLGAGTLLQETQY; abundance: NA; j_gene: TRBJ2-5; v_gene: TRBV7-2
CDR3aa: ASSQPGQGSYEQY; abundance: few; j_gene: TRBJ2-7; v_gene: TRBV4-2
CDR3aa: ASSRGGRLGLLY; abundance: many; j_gene: TRBJ2-5; v_gene: TRBV7-2
CDR3aa: ATSNLPNAGSYNEQF; abundance: NA; j_gene: TRBJ2-1; v_gene: TRBV15
CDR3aa: ASSGRRGQDTQY; abundance: NA; j_gene: TRBJ2-3; v_gene: TRBV5-4
CDR3aa: ASSSWGRTEAF; abundance: NA; j_gene: TRBJ1-1; v_gene: TRBV6-5
CDR3aa: ASSILVFIPDTQY; abundance: NA; j_gene: TRBJ2-3; v_gene: TRBV12-3/TRBV12-4
CDR3aa: ASSPAGY; abundance: few; j_gene: TRBJ2-5; v_gene: TRBV6-1
CDR3aa: ASSESGGQGDYEQY; abundance: NA; j_gene: TRBJ2-7; v_gene: TRBV10-1
CDR3aa: ASSYSSIGLAGYEQY; abundance: NA; j_gene: TRBJ2-7; v_gene: TRBV6-5
CDR3aa: AGRREQETQY; abundance: NA; j_gene: TRBJ2-5; v_gene: TRBV2
CDR3aa: ASSFLGSKEAF; abundance: NA; j_gene: TRBJ1-1; v_gene: TRBV12-3/TRBV12-4
CDR3aa: ASSFPDRGLFEQY; abundance: NA; j_gene: TRBJ2-7; v_gene: TRBV7-2
CDR3aa: ASSPPQREQF; abundance: NA; j_gene: TRBJ2-1; v_gene: TRBV18
CDR3aa: ASSEGWGQPQH; abundance: NA; j_gene: TRBJ1-5; v_gene: TRBV2
CDR3aa: ASSYPTTRNGSYEQY; abundance: once; j_gene: TRBJ2-7; v_gene: TRBV6-7
CDR3aa: ASGEGLFYEQY; abundance: few; j_gene: TRBJ2-7; v_gene: TRBV12-5
CDR3aa: ASSLTGLVFEQY; abundance: few; j_gene: TRBJ2-7; v_gene: TRBV7-2
CDR3aa: ASGLPQGGMNTEAF; abundance: NA; j_gene: TRBJ1-1; v_gene: TRBV12-5
CDR3aa: ASSGPGTQLTDTQY; abundance: few; j_gene: TRBJ2-3; v_gene: TRBV12-3/TRBV12-4
CDR3aa: ASSLRQHTEAF; abundance: few; j_gene: TRBJ1-1; v_gene: TRBV7-2
CDR3aa: AISESYVNTEAF; abundance: few; j_gene: TRBJ1-1; v_gene: TRBV10-3
CDR3aa: ASSLFSRNQPQH; abundance: NA; j_gene: TRBJ1-5; v_gene: TRBV28
CDR3aa: ASSLGTFDTEAF; abundance: NA; j_gene: TRBJ1-1; v_gene: TRBV27
CDR3aa: ASSLMWGRETQY; abundance: few; j_gene: TRBJ2-5; v_gene: TRBV12-3/TRBV12-4
CDR3aa: SIQGDGWGYT; abundance: NA; j_gene: TRBJ1-2; v_gene: TRBV20-1
CDR3aa: ASSYSIQPQH; abundance: NA; j_gene: TRBJ1-5; v_gene: TRBV6-6
CDR3aa: ASSQEYRVVEKLF; abundance: NA; j_gene: TRBJ1-4; v_gene: TRBV4-1
CDR3aa: ASSLAPGGGNTIY; abundance: NA; j_gene: TRBJ1-3; v_gene: TRBV12-3/TRBV12-4
CDR3aa: ASSHPLGTGELF; abundance: few; j_gene: TRBJ2-2; v_gene: TRBV6-2/TRBV6-3
CDR3aa: ATSRDRGSGRTQY; abundance: NA; j_gene: TRBJ2-5; v_gene: TRBV15
CDR3aa: ASSRLRTDGYT; abundance: NA; j_gene: TRBJ1-2; v_gene: TRBV6-2/TRBV6-3
CDR3aa: ASSKTPYRGLDYEQY; abundance: NA; j_gene: TRBJ2-7; v_gene: TRBV19
CDR3aa: ASSQTFREDIQY; abundance: NA; j_gene: TRBJ2-4; v_gene: TRBV4-3
CDR3aa: ASSLISRPPTQQY; abundance: few; j_gene: TRBJ2-7; v_gene: TRBV7-2
CDR3aa: SAPGRLNTEAF; abundance: NA; j_gene: TRBJ1-1; v_gene: TRBV20-1
CDR3aa: ASSLREGRYEQF; abundance: NA; j_gene: TRBJ2-1; v_gene: TRBV28
CDR3aa: ASSLFTEVTEAF; abundance: many; j_gene: TRBJ1-1; v_gene: TRBV7-8
CDR3aa: ASSIEAAEAF; abundance: NA; j_gene: TRBJ1-1; v_gene: TRBV12-3/TRBV12-4
CDR3aa: SVNPGAYEQY; abundance: NA; j_gene: TRBJ2-7; v_gene: TRBV20-1
CDR3aa: ASSPQGVAGYT; abundance: NA; j_gene: TRBJ1-2; v_gene: TRBV4-3
CDR3aa: ASSPLTGGLLYNEQF; abundance: NA; j_gene: TRBJ2-1; v_gene: TRBV7-3
CDR3aa: ASNRPGYEQF; abundance: NA; j_gene: TRBJ2-1; v_gene: TRBV19
CDR3aa: AISERTDPTDTQY; abundance: few; j_gene: TRBJ2-3; v_gene: TRBV10-3
CDR3aa: ASSRSWGSYNEQF; abundance: NA; j_gene: TRBJ2-1; v_gene: TRBV7-2
CDR3aa: ASSSSGPSNQPQH; abundance: NA; j_gene: TRBJ1-5; v_gene: TRBV28
CDR3aa: ASSFLLRLAGGPYNEQF; abundance: NA; j_gene: TRBJ2-1; v_gene: TRBV6-2/TRBV6-3
CDR3aa: ASSSEGAGDTEAF; abundance: NA; j_gene: TRBJ1-1; v_gene: TRBV5-1
CDR3aa: ASSPRLAGVLYEQY; abundance: NA; j_gene: TRBJ2-7; v_gene: TRBV9
CDR3aa: ASSLVGKSTDTQY; abundance: few; j_gene: TRBJ2-3; v_gene: TRBV11-2
CDR3aa: ASSQQAGTGGYEQY; abundance: NA; j_gene: TRBJ2-7; v_gene: TRBV4-2
CDR3aa: SAQRRTSGGGKY; abundance: few; j_gene: TRBJ2-5; v_gene: TRBV20-1
CDR3aa: ASSPATGRSGELF; abundance: NA; j_gene: TRBJ2-2; v_gene: TRBV18
CDR3aa: ASSPFGTLSSNQPQH; abundance: NA; j_gene: TRBJ1-5; v_gene: TRBV6-2/TRBV6-3
CDR3aa: ATLVYTEAF; abundance: NA; j_gene: TRBJ1-1; v_gene: TRBV6-2/TRBV6-3